What follows describes a single T cell receptor (beta chain). This sample was taken from a study of blood T cell repertoires in COVID-19. Across the whole study: From the United States, Italy and Spain came samples of acute and convalescent COVID-19. Sample material is recorded as cDNA or gDNA derived from T cells, B-cell-depleted T cells, or PBMCs.

In the study's own analysis: Reference gene primer amplification yielded estimated nucleated cell counts. The protocol was immunoSEQ multiplex PCR, while the TCRdb copy is restricted to in-frame clones and leaves out a portion. The V and J calls and clone size are taken from that table; D and trimming were inferred from the DNA. This sample has about 130,000 clones, with approximately 83% found just once. The sequence was obtained from a woman between 45 and 65 years old who had recovered from COVID-19. Specimen: peripheral blood.

CDR3 DNA: TGTGCCATCAGTGAGAGCGGGGGACTCCATGGCTACACCTTC. Its translation: CAISESGGLHGYTF. The chain carries TRBV10-3 and TRBJ1-2; D is possibly TRBD1 (5 bases). Deletions cut 2 bases from V and 6 bases from J, with 13 bases between. The CDR3 spans 14 residues. Germline values: CDR1 ENHRY, CDR2 SYGVKD.